Listed below are T cell receptor beta chains from one sample, sequenced in a study of cytomegalovirus exposure and HLA in healthy donors. Produced via immunoSEQ multiplex PCR; TCRdb's table is partial and in-frame only. The data contain roughly 200,000 clones, around 75% of them singletons. The specimen was PBMCs. These receptors all stem from a female donor in good health and CMV-seronegative. The CDR3 runs from the conserved cysteine through the conserved F or W. D genes are given only for firm matches. Only some rows state a clone size, as once, few, many or a class for expanded clones.

clone size: -; J gene: TRBJ1-5; V gene: TRBV9; CDR3 length: 15; D gene: TRBD1; CDR3 protein: CASSVDRGSNQPQHF; CDR3 DNA: TGTGCCAGCAGCGTAGACAGGGGGTCCAATCAGCCCCAGCATTTT
clone size: -; J gene: TRBJ1-4; V gene: TRBV4-3; CDR3 length: 14; D gene: -; CDR3 protein: CASSLRQFNEKLFF; CDR3 DNA: TGCGCCAGCAGCCTCCGACAGTTTAATGAAAAACTGTTTTTT
clone size: -; J gene: TRBJ1-1; V gene: TRBV7-9; CDR3 length: 14; D gene: -; CDR3 protein: CSSSLVGQPFEAFF; CDR3 DNA: TGTTCCAGCAGCTTAGTAGGACAGCCGTTTGAAGCTTTCTTT
clone size: few; J gene: TRBJ2-3; V gene: TRBV19; CDR3 length: 15; D gene: -; CDR3 protein: CASSAGHSSTDTQYF; CDR3 DNA: TGTGCCAGTAGTGCGGGCCACTCTAGCACAGATACGCAGTATTTT
clone size: -; J gene: TRBJ2-7; V gene: TRBV28; CDR3 length: 14; D gene: -; CDR3 protein: CASSWGRGSYEQYF; CDR3 DNA: TGTGCCAGCAGTTGGGGGCGCGGTTCCTACGAGCAGTACTTC
clone size: -; J gene: TRBJ1-5; V gene: TRBV15; CDR3 length: 15; D gene: TRBD1; CDR3 protein: CATSRGPGQGQPQHF; CDR3 DNA: TGTGCCACCAGCAGAGGGCCGGGACAGGGGCAGCCCCAGCATTTT
clone size: once; J gene: TRBJ2-3; V gene: TRBV7-3; CDR3 length: 13; D gene: -; CDR3 protein: CASSAAGTDTQYF; CDR3 DNA: TGTGCCAGCAGCGCGGCGGGCACAGATACGCAGTATTTT
clone size: -; J gene: TRBJ1-5; V gene: TRBV6-6; CDR3 length: 15; D gene: TRBD1; CDR3 protein: CASSLQGAGDQPQHF; CDR3 DNA: TGTGCCAGCAGTCTACAGGGGGCGGGGGATCAGCCCCAGCATTTT
clone size: -; J gene: TRBJ2-7; V gene: TRBV30; CDR3 length: 12; D gene: -; CDR3 protein: CAWSPQGDEQYF; CDR3 DNA: TGTGCCTGGAGTCCCCAGGGTGACGAGCAGTACTTC
clone size: once; J gene: TRBJ1-1; V gene: TRBV30; CDR3 length: 14; D gene: -; CDR3 protein: CAWKQVNSGTEAFF; CDR3 DNA: TGTGCCTGGAAGCAGGTCAACTCGGGAACTGAAGCTTTCTTT
clone size: -; J gene: TRBJ1-1; V gene: TRBV5-6; CDR3 length: 16; D gene: TRBD1; CDR3 protein: CASSLARTGGWTEAFF; CDR3 DNA: TGTGCCAGCAGCTTGGCGCGGACAGGGGGATGGACTGAAGCTTTCTTT
clone size: -; J gene: TRBJ2-7; V gene: TRBV13; CDR3 length: 14; D gene: -; CDR3 protein: CASSPSRNIYEQYF; CDR3 DNA: TGTGCCAGCAGCCCCTCACGCAACATCTACGAGCAGTACTTC
clone size: once; J gene: TRBJ1-2; V gene: TRBV28; CDR3 length: 13; D gene: -; CDR3 protein: CASRQQGIYGYTF; CDR3 DNA: TGTGCCAGCAGACAACAGGGAATCTATGGCTACACCTTC
clone size: -; J gene: TRBJ2-1; V gene: TRBV2; CDR3 length: 13; D gene: TRBD2; CDR3 protein: CASCGTNYNEQFF; CDR3 DNA: TGTGCCAGCTGTGGGACTAACTACAATGAGCAGTTCTTC
clone size: -; J gene: TRBJ1-2; V gene: TRBV6-5; CDR3 length: 15; D gene: -; CDR3 protein: CASAPRSTANYGYTF; CDR3 DNA: TGTGCCAGCGCCCCTCGTTCGACAGCTAACTATGGCTACACCTTC
clone size: -; J gene: TRBJ1-4; V gene: TRBV6-5; CDR3 length: 15; D gene: TRBD1; CDR3 protein: CASSYGQATNEKLFF; CDR3 DNA: TGTGCCAGCAGTTACGGACAGGCAACTAATGAAAAACTGTTTTTT
clone size: -; J gene: TRBJ2-2; V gene: TRBV19; CDR3 length: 15; D gene: TRBD1; CDR3 protein: CASSIYGTGSGELFF; CDR3 DNA: TGTGCCAGTAGTATATACGGGACAGGGTCCGGGGAGCTGTTTTTT
clone size: -; J gene: TRBJ2-6; V gene: TRBV19; CDR3 length: 12; D gene: -; CDR3 protein: CATSRGANVLTF; CDR3 DNA: TGTGCCACCTCACGGGGGGCCAACGTCCTGACTTTC
clone size: -; J gene: TRBJ1-2; V gene: TRBV5-1; CDR3 length: 15; D gene: TRBD1; CDR3 protein: CASSRTGESRAGYTF; CDR3 DNA: TGCGCCAGCAGCCGGACAGGAGAAAGCCGAGCTGGCTACACCTTC
clone size: -; J gene: TRBJ1-2; V gene: TRBV28; CDR3 length: 13; D gene: TRBD1; CDR3 protein: CASRAGQAYGYTF; CDR3 DNA: TGTGCCAGCAGGGCCGGACAGGCCTATGGCTACACCTTC
clone size: -; J gene: TRBJ2-1; V gene: TRBV10-1; CDR3 length: 15; D gene: -; CDR3 protein: CASSEPHSIYNEQFF; CDR3 DNA: TGCGCCAGCAGTGAGCCTCACTCGATTTACAATGAGCAGTTCTTC
clone size: -; J gene: TRBJ2-7; V gene: TRBV11-2; CDR3 length: 14; D gene: -; CDR3 protein: CASMRTVPPYEQYF; CDR3 DNA: TGTGCCAGCATGCGAACAGTGCCCCCCTACGAGCAGTACTTC
clone size: -; J gene: TRBJ2-3; V gene: TRBV5-5; CDR3 length: 15; D gene: TRBD1; CDR3 protein: CASSFPQGASDTQYF; CDR3 DNA: TGTGCCAGCAGCTTCCCCCAGGGGGCTTCAGATACGCAGTATTTT
clone size: -; J gene: TRBJ2-7; V gene: TRBV7-9; CDR3 length: 15; D gene: TRBD2; CDR3 protein: CASSPLAGGPYEQYF; CDR3 DNA: TGTGCCAGCAGCCCTCTAGCGGGAGGGCCCTACGAGCAGTACTTC
clone size: -; J gene: TRBJ2-7; V gene: TRBV4-1; CDR3 length: 14; D gene: -; CDR3 protein: CASSQVSESYEQYF; CDR3 DNA: TGCGCCAGCAGCCAAGTGAGCGAGAGCTACGAGCAGTACTTC
clone size: once; J gene: TRBJ2-5; V gene: TRBV7-8; CDR3 length: 12; D gene: -; CDR3 protein: CASSSARETQYF; CDR3 DNA: TGTGCCAGCAGCTCCGCGAGGGAGACCCAGTACTTC
clone size: -; J gene: TRBJ1-2; V gene: TRBV7-8; CDR3 length: 14; D gene: TRBD1; CDR3 protein: CASSLRDSYYGYTF; CDR3 DNA: TGTGCCAGCAGCTTGAGGGACAGTTACTATGGCTACACCTTC
clone size: -; J gene: TRBJ2-3; V gene: TRBV7-9; CDR3 length: 11; D gene: -; CDR3 protein: CASSFSDTQYF; CDR3 DNA: TGTGCCAGCAGCTTCTCAGATACGCAGTATTTT
clone size: -; J gene: TRBJ2-2; V gene: TRBV27; CDR3 length: 17; D gene: TRBD1; CDR3 protein: CASSFWGTGGATGELFF; CDR3 DNA: TGTGCCAGCAGTTTTTGGGGGACAGGGGGCGCAACCGGGGAGCTGTTTTTT
clone size: -; J gene: TRBJ1-2; V gene: TRBV28; CDR3 length: 13; D gene: TRBD1; CDR3 protein: CASAGTANYGYTF; CDR3 DNA: TGTGCCAGCGCGGGGACAGCTAACTATGGCTACACCTTC
clone size: -; J gene: TRBJ1-5; V gene: TRBV27; CDR3 length: 15; D gene: -; CDR3 protein: CASSSNRAGNQPQHF; CDR3 DNA: TGTGCCAGCAGCAGTAACAGGGCAGGCAATCAGCCCCAGCATTTT
clone size: -; J gene: TRBJ2-7; V gene: TRBV5-1; CDR3 length: 16; D gene: TRBD1; CDR3 protein: CASSPVVGQGAGEQYF; CDR3 DNA: TGCGCCAGCAGCCCGGTCGTCGGACAGGGGGCAGGGGAGCAGTACTTC
clone size: once; J gene: TRBJ1-2; V gene: TRBV27; CDR3 length: 14; D gene: -; CDR3 protein: CASSADSSFYGYTF; CDR3 DNA: TGTGCCAGCAGCGCCGACAGCTCATTCTATGGCTACACCTTC
clone size: few; J gene: TRBJ1-6; V gene: TRBV12-5; CDR3 length: 19; D gene: TRBD1; CDR3 protein: CASATREVFSGGVDSPLHF; CDR3 DNA: TGTGCTAGTGCCACCAGGGAGGTTTTCTCAGGGGGAGTAGATTCACCCCTCCACTTT
clone size: -; J gene: TRBJ2-2; V gene: TRBV11-2; CDR3 length: 17; D gene: TRBD2; CDR3 protein: CASSLAVAGVRGGELFF; CDR3 DNA: TGTGCCAGCAGCTTAGCGGTAGCGGGAGTACGGGGCGGGGAGCTGTTTTTT
clone size: -; J gene: TRBJ2-3; V gene: TRBV9; CDR3 length: 17; D gene: TRBD2; CDR3 protein: CASRPGLAGLGTDTQYF; CDR3 DNA: TGTGCCAGCAGGCCGGGACTAGCGGGATTGGGCACAGATACGCAGTATTTT
clone size: medium-sized; J gene: TRBJ2-7; V gene: TRBV4-1; CDR3 length: 14; D gene: -; CDR3 protein: CASSQRLAGYEQYF; CDR3 DNA: TGCGCCAGCAGCCAACGGCTAGCTGGCTACGAGCAGTACTTC
clone size: once; J gene: TRBJ1-2; V gene: TRBV6-1; CDR3 length: 15; D gene: -; CDR3 protein: CAVPRGDIANYGYTF; CDR3 DNA: TGTGCCGTCCCGAGAGGGGACATTGCTAACTATGGCTACACCTTC
clone size: medium-sized; J gene: TRBJ1-2; V gene: TRBV28; CDR3 length: 14; D gene: -; CDR3 protein: CASRKLGQNYGYTF; CDR3 DNA: TGTGCCAGCAGAAAGTTGGGGCAGAACTATGGCTACACCTTC
clone size: -; J gene: TRBJ2-7; V gene: TRBV29-1; CDR3 length: 13; D gene: -; CDR3 protein: CSAARGNSYEQYF; CDR3 DNA: TGCAGCGCCGCTAGGGGGAATTCCTACGAGCAGTACTTC
clone size: -; J gene: TRBJ2-1; V gene: TRBV27; CDR3 length: 18; D gene: -; CDR3 protein: CASSSGRGAILQYNEQFF; CDR3 DNA: TGTGCCAGCAGTTCCGGCCGGGGGGCTATCCTCCAATACAATGAGCAGTTCTTC
clone size: -; J gene: TRBJ2-7; V gene: TRBV30; CDR3 length: 14; D gene: TRBD1; CDR3 protein: CAWRRTGGLYEQYF; CDR3 DNA: TGTGCCTGGAGACGGACAGGGGGTCTGTACGAGCAGTACTTC
clone size: -; J gene: TRBJ2-1; V gene: TRBV9; CDR3 length: 14; D gene: -; CDR3 protein: CASSVGAKNNEQFF; CDR3 DNA: TGTGCCAGCAGCGTAGGGGCTAAAAACAATGAGCAGTTCTTC
clone size: -; J gene: TRBJ2-7; V gene: TRBV7-6; CDR3 length: 17; D gene: TRBD2; CDR3 protein: CASSRGGGGPNSYEQYF; CDR3 DNA: TGTGCCAGCAGCCGGGGCGGCGGGGGGCCCAACTCCTACGAGCAGTACTTC
clone size: -; J gene: TRBJ2-1; V gene: TRBV9; CDR3 length: 14; D gene: -; CDR3 protein: CASSVTGGYNEQFF; CDR3 DNA: TGTGCCAGCAGCGTAACTGGGGGGTACAATGAGCAGTTCTTC
clone size: -; J gene: TRBJ2-2; V gene: TRBV15; CDR3 length: 17; D gene: TRBD2; CDR3 protein: CATSRLAGGRDTGELFF; CDR3 DNA: TGTGCCACCAGTAGACTAGCGGGAGGGAGGGACACCGGGGAGCTGTTTTTT
clone size: -; J gene: TRBJ1-4; V gene: TRBV6-1; CDR3 length: 13; D gene: -; CDR3 protein: CASMTRVGEKLFF; CDR3 DNA: TGTGCCAGCATGACCAGGGTGGGCGAAAAACTGTTTTTT
clone size: -; J gene: TRBJ2-2; V gene: TRBV28; CDR3 length: 12; D gene: -; CDR3 protein: CAGLAWTGELFF; CDR3 DNA: TGTGCCGGGCTAGCGTGGACCGGGGAGCTGTTTTTT
clone size: -; J gene: TRBJ1-2; V gene: TRBV13; CDR3 length: 16; D gene: -; CDR3 protein: CASSSPEKTGAYGYTF; CDR3 DNA: TGTGCCAGCAGCTCCCCAGAGAAGACAGGCGCCTATGGCTACACCTTC
clone size: once; J gene: TRBJ1-1; V gene: TRBV28; CDR3 length: 15; D gene: -; CDR3 protein: CASTIGGGSGLEAFF; CDR3 DNA: TGTGCCAGCACCATAGGGGGGGGTTCAGGGTTGGAAGCTTTCTTT
clone size: -; J gene: TRBJ2-2; V gene: TRBV6-1; CDR3 length: 14; D gene: -; CDR3 protein: CASSGWGWTGELFF; CDR3 DNA: TGTGCCAGCAGTGGCTGGGGCTGGACCGGGGAGCTGTTTTTT
clone size: -; J gene: TRBJ2-5; V gene: TRBV21-1; CDR3 length: 15; D gene: -; CDR3 protein: CASSKAGRGRETQYF; CDR3 DNA: TGTGCCAGCAGCAAAGCGGGCAGGGGCAGGGAGACCCAGTACTTC
clone size: -; J gene: TRBJ2-7; V gene: TRBV27; CDR3 length: 12; D gene: -; CDR3 protein: CASSSVNNEQYF; CDR3 DNA: TGTGCCAGCAGTTCGGTCAATAACGAGCAGTACTTC
clone size: -; J gene: TRBJ2-7; V gene: TRBV5-6; CDR3 length: 18; D gene: TRBD2; CDR3 protein: CASSFWTSGFRSSYEQYF; CDR3 DNA: TGTGCCAGCAGCTTTTGGACTAGCGGGTTTCGTAGCTCCTACGAGCAGTACTTC
clone size: -; J gene: TRBJ1-3; V gene: TRBV5-1; CDR3 length: 14; D gene: -; CDR3 protein: CASSPGGDGNTIYF; CDR3 DNA: TGCGCCAGCAGCCCGGGAGGGGATGGAAACACCATATATTTT
clone size: -; J gene: TRBJ2-7; V gene: TRBV6-5; CDR3 length: 13; D gene: -; CDR3 protein: CASSYTSSYEQYF; CDR3 DNA: TGTGCCAGCAGTTACACTTCCTCCTACGAGCAGTACTTC
clone size: -; J gene: TRBJ2-7; V gene: TRBV27; CDR3 length: 16; D gene: TRBD1; CDR3 protein: CASKPGQGVSTYEQYF; CDR3 DNA: TGTGCCAGCAAGCCGGGACAGGGGGTTTCTACTTACGAGCAGTACTTC
clone size: -; J gene: TRBJ2-3; V gene: TRBV28; CDR3 length: 17; D gene: TRBD2; CDR3 protein: CASSSGLAGAPGDTQYF; CDR3 DNA: TGTGCCAGCAGTTCGGGACTAGCGGGAGCCCCGGGAGATACGCAGTATTTT
clone size: once; J gene: TRBJ2-2; V gene: TRBV9; CDR3 length: 15; D gene: TRBD1; CDR3 protein: CASSARQGYTGELFF; CDR3 DNA: TGTGCCAGCAGCGCAAGACAGGGCTACACCGGGGAGCTGTTTTTT
clone size: -; J gene: TRBJ2-7; V gene: TRBV5-1; CDR3 length: 12; D gene: -; CDR3 protein: CASSPQGNEQYF; CDR3 DNA: TGCGCCAGCAGCCCTCAGGGTAACGAGCAGTACTTC